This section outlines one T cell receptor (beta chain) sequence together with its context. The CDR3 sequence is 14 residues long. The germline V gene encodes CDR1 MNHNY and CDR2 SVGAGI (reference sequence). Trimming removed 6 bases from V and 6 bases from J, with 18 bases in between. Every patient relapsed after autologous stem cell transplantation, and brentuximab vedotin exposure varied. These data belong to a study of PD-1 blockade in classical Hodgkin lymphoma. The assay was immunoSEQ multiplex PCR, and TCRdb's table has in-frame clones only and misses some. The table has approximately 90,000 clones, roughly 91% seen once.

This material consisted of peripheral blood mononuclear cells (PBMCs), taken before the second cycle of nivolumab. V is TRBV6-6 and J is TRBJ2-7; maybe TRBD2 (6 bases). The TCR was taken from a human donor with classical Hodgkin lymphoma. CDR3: CASSPGGTRAEQYF. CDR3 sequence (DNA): TGTGCCAGCAGCCCTGGGGGGACCCGGGCCGAGCAGTACTTC.